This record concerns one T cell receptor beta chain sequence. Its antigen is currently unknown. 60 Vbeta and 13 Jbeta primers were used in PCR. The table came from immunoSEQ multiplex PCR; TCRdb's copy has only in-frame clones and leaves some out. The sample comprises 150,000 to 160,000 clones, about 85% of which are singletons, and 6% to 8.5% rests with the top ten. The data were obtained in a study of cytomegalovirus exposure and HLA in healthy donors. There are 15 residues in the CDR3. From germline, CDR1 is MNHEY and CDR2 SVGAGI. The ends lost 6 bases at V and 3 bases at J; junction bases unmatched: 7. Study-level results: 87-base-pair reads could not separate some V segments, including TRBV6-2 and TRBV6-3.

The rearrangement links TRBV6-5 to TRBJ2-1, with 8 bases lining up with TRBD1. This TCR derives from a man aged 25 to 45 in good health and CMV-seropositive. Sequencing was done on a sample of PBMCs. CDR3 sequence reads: CASSVATGGYNEQFF. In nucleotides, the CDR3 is TGTGCCAGCAGCGTTGCCACAGGGGGCTACAATGAGCAGTTCTTC.